Sequencing of this T cell receptor (beta chain) was carried out in a study of identical twins. The CDR3 is 12 amino acids. Germline V gene sequence: CDR1 SQVTM, CDR2 ANQGSEA. The study, taken as a whole, reports: Abundant beta clonotypes from cord blood bore fewer insertions; memory repertoires lacked this pattern.

On this clonotype: What it binds is unknown. The junction shows a germline mismatch at one end, possibly a read error.

Each CDR3 protein gets one entry after TCRdb re-called the 5' RACE reads with MiXCR. The data contain 1.5 million to 2 million distinct CDR3 sequences, roughly 35% of them seen just once; the ten biggest clones take up 0.25% to 0.3%. This receptor was taken from a newborn girl in good health. V and J are TRBV29-1 and TRBJ2-7; 9 bases align to TRBD1. Sequencing was carried out using cord blood. CDR3 protein: CSGGQGLYERYF. The CDR3 nucleotides read TGCAGCGGCGGACAGGGGCTCTACGAGCGGTACTTC.